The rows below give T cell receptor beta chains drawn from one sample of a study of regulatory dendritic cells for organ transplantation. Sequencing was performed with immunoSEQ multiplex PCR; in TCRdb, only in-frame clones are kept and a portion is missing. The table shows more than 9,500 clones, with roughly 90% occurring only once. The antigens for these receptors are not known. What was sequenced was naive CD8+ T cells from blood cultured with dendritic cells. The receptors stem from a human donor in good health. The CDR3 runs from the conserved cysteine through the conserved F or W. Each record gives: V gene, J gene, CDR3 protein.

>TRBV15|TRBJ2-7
CATSEQRSYEQYF
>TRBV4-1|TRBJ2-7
CASREGLAGSSYEQYF
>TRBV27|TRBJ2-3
CASSTKTSGSTDTQYF
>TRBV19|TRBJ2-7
CASSWGGSYEQYF
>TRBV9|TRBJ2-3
CASSVGLAGAVDTQYF
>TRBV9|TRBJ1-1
CASSPGTRKQAFF
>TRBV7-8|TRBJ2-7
CASSSPPEGGRGFSYEQYF
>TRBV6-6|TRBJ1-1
CASSYGQENTEAFF
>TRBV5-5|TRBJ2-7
CASSPDGQGAYEQYF
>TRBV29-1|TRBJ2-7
CSVVADNSYEQYF
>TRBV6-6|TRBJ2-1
CASSYGGYLYNEQFF
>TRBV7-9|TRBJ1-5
CASSPNTGAQPQHF
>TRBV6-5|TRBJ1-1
CASSYPGRNTEAFF
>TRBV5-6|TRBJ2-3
CASSPLGMGQYF
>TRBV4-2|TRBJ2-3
CASSQSGRVTDTQYF
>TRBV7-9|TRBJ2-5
CASSPPEGWETQYF
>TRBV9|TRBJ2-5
CASSVDGDQETQYF